This TCR beta chain stems from a study of neoadjuvant nivolumab and ipilimumab in lung cancer. Comments on this clone: The antigen remains unidentified.

Generated by immunoSEQ multiplex PCR, the TCRdb table keeps only in-frame clones and is missing some. The top ten clones hold roughly 13% of a sample with around 4,700 clones, roughly 73% of them seen once. Findings and caveats of the study: Compared with tumor-adjacent uninvolved lung, resected tumors showed greater richness and clonality.

V lost 2 bases, J lost 1 base, and 9 bases lay in between. Germline V gene sequence: CDR1 LNHDA, CDR2 SQIVND (reference sequence). This CDR3 spans 15 amino acids. J is TRBJ1-5 and V is TRBV19; a possible D gene is TRBD1 (5 bases). The receptor was derived from an adult with non-small cell lung cancer. Source: adjacent normal lung tissue, taken after neoadjuvant nivolumab, alone or with ipilimumab, at or shortly before surgery. DNA for the CDR3: TGTGCCAGTAGTATACAGGCAGGGAGCAATCAGCCCCAGCATTTT. The encoded protein is CASSIQAGSNQPQHF.